Listed here is a single T cell receptor beta chain. The antigen is not known. The study ran its PCR with 60 Vbeta and 13 Jbeta primers. Measured with immunoSEQ multiplex PCR; TCRdb has only the in-frame clones, and not every one. Of roughly 180,000 clones listed, about 85% are singletons. These data originate in a study of cytomegalovirus exposure and HLA in healthy donors. Study results and limitations: Another analysis was done later, and it associated 15,000 to 20,000 TCR beta sequences with HLA alleles at 0.05 false discovery rate.

The donors comprised healthy bone marrow donors. Likely unrecorded immune exposures existed in these nominally healthy donors. The trim removed 2 bases at V and 2 bases at J, leaving 4 bases unmatched. CDR1 and CDR2 (germline): SGHRS, YFSETQ. The CDR3 loop spans 15 amino acids. The chain couples TRBV5-1 to TRBJ2-1, with 7 positions matching TRBD1. The source material was PBMCs. The receptor's source is a boy younger than 10 in good health and CMV-seronegative. The CDR3 DNA reads as TGCGCCAGCAGCTTAGGACAGGCTACCTACAATGAGCAGTTCTTC. Amino acid sequence: CASSLGQATYNEQFF.